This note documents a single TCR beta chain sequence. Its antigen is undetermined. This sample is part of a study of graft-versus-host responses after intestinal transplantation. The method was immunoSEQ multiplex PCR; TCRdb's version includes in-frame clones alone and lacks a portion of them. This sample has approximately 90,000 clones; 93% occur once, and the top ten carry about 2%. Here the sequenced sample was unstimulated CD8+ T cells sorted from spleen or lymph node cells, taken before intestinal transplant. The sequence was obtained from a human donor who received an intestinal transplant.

The CDR3 region has the DNA TGTGCCAGCAGTAAAGAGACAGGGTCGGAGGCCGGGGAGCTGTTTTTT. Protein product: CASSKETGSEAGELFF. V gene TRBV27 combines with J gene TRBJ2-2, with TRBD1 matching 7 bases. This CDR3 has 16 amino acids. Trimming at V came to 5 bases and at J to 6 bases, leaving 12 bases not matched to a gene. Germline CDR1 and CDR2: MNHEY and SMNVEV (reference sequence).